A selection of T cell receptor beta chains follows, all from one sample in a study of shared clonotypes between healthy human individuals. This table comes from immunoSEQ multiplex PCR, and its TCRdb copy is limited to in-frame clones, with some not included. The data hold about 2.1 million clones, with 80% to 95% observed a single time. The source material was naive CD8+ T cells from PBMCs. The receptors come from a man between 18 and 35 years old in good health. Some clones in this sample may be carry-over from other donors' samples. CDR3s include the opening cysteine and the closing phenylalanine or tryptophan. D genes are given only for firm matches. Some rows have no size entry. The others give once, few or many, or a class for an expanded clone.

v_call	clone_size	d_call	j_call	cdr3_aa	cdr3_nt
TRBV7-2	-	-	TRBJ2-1	CASSRTSGRPSSYNEQFF	TGTGCCAGCAGCCGGACCAGCGGGCGACCGAGCTCCTACAATGAGCAGTTCTTC
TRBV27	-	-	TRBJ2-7	CASSLSFGLFYEQYF	TGTGCCAGCAGCCTATCGTTTGGGCTTTTCTACGAGCAGTACTTC
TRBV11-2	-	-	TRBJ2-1	CASSLVAGPWGNEQFF	TGTGCCAGCAGCTTAGTTGCAGGCCCCTGGGGGAATGAGCAGTTCTTC
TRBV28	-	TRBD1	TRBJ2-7	CASSRDRGDEQYF	TGTGCCAGCAGCCGGGACAGGGGAGACGAGCAGTACTTC
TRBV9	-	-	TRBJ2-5	CASSPGPLQETQYF	TGTGCCAGCAGCCCGGGACCGTTGCAAGAGACCCAGTACTTC
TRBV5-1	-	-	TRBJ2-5	CASSLVGTHLYQETQYF	TGCGCCAGCAGCTTGGTAGGGACCCACTTGTACCAAGAGACCCAGTACTTC
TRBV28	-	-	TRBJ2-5	CASSKYGGRETQYF	TGTGCCAGCAGTAAATATGGGGGGCGGGAGACCCAGTACTTC
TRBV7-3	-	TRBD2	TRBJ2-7	CASSLIPSGSPHEQYF	TGTGCCAGCAGCTTAATTCCTAGCGGGAGCCCCCACGAGCAGTACTTC
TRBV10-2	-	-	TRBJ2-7	CASSTSRSSYEQYF	TGCGCCAGCAGTACGAGCCGGAGCTCCTACGAGCAGTACTTC
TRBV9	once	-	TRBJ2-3	CASSAQTRDTDTQYF	TGTGCCAGCAGCGCCCAGACCCGGGACACAGATACGCAGTATTTT
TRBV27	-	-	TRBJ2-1	CASGQIRTELMGNEQFF	TGTGCCAGCGGACAGATTCGGACAGAACTTATGGGTAATGAGCAGTTCTTC
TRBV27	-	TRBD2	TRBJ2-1	CASTMLAGENSEQFF	TGTGCCAGCACCATGCTAGCGGGAGAAAACTCTGAGCAGTTCTTC
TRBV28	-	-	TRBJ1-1	CASSFGGNTEAFF	TGTGCCAGCAGTTTTGGTGGGAACACTGAAGCTTTCTTT
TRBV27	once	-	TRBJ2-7	CASSLGRAGYEQYF	TGTGCCAGCAGTTTGGGCAGGGCGGGGTACGAGCAGTACTTC
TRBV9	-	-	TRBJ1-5	CASSLGSGGQPQHF	TGTGCCAGCAGCCTGGGGAGTGGGGGTCAGCCCCAGCATTTT
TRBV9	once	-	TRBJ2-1	CASSVGRDTNEQFF	TGTGCCAGCAGCGTAGGGAGGGATACCAATGAGCAGTTCTTC
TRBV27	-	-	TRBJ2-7	CASSLGGTYEQYF	TGTGCCAGCAGTTTGGGGGGTACCTACGAGCAGTACTTC
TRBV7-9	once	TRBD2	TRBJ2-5	CASSVSGRGETQYF	TGTGCCAGCAGCGTTAGCGGGAGAGGTGAGACCCAGTACTTC
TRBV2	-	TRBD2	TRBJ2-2	CASSEWREKDTGELFF	TGTGCCAGCAGTGAGTGGCGGGAGAAGGACACCGGGGAGCTGTTTTTT
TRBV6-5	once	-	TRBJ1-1	CASRYTVNTEAFF	TGTGCCAGCAGGTACACAGTGAACACTGAAGCTTTCTTT
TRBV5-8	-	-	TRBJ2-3	CASSLGTLGTDTQYF	TGTGCCAGCAGCTTGGGGACCCTTGGCACAGATACGCAGTATTTT
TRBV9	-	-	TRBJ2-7	CASSPEGRYYEQYF	TGTGCCAGCAGCCCAGAAGGGCGGTACTACGAGCAGTACTTC
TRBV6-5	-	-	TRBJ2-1	CASSYDGQLSYNEQFF	TGTGCCAGCAGTTACGATGGACAGCTCTCCTACAATGAGCAGTTCTTC
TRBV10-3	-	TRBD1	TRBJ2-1	CAISKDRNEQFF	TGTGCCATCAGTAAGGACAGGAATGAGCAGTTCTTC
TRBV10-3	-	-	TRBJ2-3	CAINPAPGADTQYF	TGTGCCATCAACCCAGCCCCGGGGGCAGATACGCAGTATTTT
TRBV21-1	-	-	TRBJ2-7	CASSKNLTLYEQYF	TGTGCCAGCAGCAAAAATCTGACACTCTACGAGCAGTACTTC
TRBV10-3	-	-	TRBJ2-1	CAISESGLSTYNEQFF	TGTGCCATCAGTGAGTCCGGACTATCCACCTACAATGAGCAGTTCTTC
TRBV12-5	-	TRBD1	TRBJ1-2	CASGFFDRAGGYTF	TGTGCTAGTGGTTTCTTTGACAGGGCTGGTGGCTACACCTTC
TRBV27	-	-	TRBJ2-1	CASSLSLAFYNEQFF	TGTGCCAGCAGTTTATCCCTAGCTTTCTACAATGAGCAGTTCTTC
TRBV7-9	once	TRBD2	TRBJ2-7	CASSAPGTSASYEQYF	TGTGCCAGCAGCGCGCCCGGGACTAGCGCCTCCTACGAGCAGTACTTC
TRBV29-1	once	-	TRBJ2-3	CSGTGDTQYF	TGCAGCGGCACTGGTGATACGCAGTATTTT
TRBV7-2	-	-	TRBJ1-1	CASSAPGVGYTEAFF	TGTGCCAGCAGCGCCCCCGGTGTGGGGTACACTGAAGCTTTCTTT
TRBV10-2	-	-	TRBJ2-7	CASSGVILGAEEQYF	TGCGCCAGCAGTGGTGTGATTTTGGGGGCAGAAGAGCAGTACTTC
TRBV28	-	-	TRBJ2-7	CASSLPDRPPYEQYF	TGTGCCAGCAGTTTACCCGACCGACCCCCCTACGAGCAGTACTTC
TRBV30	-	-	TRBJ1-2	CASPPRGLNYGYTF	TGTGCCTCACCACCGCGGGGGCTTAACTATGGCTACACCTTC
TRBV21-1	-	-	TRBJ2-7	CASSKADSGRDYEQYF	TGTGCCAGCAGCAAAGCCGATAGCGGGAGAGACTACGAGCAGTACTTC
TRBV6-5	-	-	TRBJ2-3	CASSLGRSTDTQYF	TGTGCCAGCAGTCTCGGGCGAAGCACAGATACGCAGTATTTT
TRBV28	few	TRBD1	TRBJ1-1	CASSIDRGYTEAFF	TGTGCCAGCAGTATCGACAGGGGCTACACTGAAGCTTTCTTT
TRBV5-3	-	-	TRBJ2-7	CARLNYFRDEQYF	TGTGCCAGACTTAACTACTTCAGGGACGAGCAGTACTTC
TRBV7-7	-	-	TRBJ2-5	CASSLDWTQETQYF	TGTGCCAGCAGCTTAGATTGGACCCAAGAGACCCAGTACTTC
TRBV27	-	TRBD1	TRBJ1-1	CASSFKRTGGIEDTEAFF	TGTGCCAGCAGTTTTAAAAGGACAGGGGGCATCGAGGACACTGAAGCTTTCTTT
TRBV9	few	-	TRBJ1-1	CASSAGRGTEAFF	TGTGCCAGCAGCGCGGGGAGGGGAACTGAAGCTTTCTTT